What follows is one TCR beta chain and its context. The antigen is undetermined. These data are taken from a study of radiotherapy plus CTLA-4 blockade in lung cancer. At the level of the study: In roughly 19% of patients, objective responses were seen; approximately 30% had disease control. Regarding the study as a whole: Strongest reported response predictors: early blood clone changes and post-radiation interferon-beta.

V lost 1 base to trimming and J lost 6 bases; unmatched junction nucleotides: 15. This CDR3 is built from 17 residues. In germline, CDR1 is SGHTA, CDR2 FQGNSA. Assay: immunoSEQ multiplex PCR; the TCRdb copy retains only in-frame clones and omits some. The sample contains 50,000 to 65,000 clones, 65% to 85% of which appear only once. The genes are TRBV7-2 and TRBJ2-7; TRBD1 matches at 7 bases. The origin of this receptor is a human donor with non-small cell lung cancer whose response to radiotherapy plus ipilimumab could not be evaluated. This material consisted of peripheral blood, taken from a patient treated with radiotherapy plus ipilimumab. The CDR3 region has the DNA TGTGCCAGCAGCTTAGGGGGGCTCGTGACAGGGAAGGTCGAGCAGTACTTC. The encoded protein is CASSLGGLVTGKVEQYF.